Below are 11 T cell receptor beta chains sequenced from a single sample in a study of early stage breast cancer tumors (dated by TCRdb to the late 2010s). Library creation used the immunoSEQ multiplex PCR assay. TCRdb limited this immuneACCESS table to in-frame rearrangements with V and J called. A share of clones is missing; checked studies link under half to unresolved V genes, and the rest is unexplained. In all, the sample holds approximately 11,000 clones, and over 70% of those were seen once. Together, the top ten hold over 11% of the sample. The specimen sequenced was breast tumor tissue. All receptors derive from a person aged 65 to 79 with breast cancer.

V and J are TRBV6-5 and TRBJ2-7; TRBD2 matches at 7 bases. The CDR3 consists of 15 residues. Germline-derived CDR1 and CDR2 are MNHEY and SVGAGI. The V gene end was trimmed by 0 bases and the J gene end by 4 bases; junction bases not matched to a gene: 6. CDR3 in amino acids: CASSYSGRGTYEQYF. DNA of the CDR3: TGTGCCAGCAGTTACTCGGGGCGGGGGACGTACGAGCAGTACTTC.

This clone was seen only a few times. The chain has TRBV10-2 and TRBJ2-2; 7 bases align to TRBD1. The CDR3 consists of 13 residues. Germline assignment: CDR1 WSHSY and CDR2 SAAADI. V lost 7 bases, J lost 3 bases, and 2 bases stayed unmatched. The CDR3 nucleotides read TGCGCCAGCACGGGACAGCACACCGGGGAGCTGTTTTTT. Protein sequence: CASTGQHTGELFF.

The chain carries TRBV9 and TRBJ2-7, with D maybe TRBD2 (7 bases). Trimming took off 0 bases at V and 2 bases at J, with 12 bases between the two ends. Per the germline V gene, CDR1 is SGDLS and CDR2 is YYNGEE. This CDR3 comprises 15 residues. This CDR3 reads CASSVDGGATYEQYF. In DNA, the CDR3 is TGTGCCAGCAGCGTAGATGGGGGGGCGACCTACGAGCAGTACTTC.

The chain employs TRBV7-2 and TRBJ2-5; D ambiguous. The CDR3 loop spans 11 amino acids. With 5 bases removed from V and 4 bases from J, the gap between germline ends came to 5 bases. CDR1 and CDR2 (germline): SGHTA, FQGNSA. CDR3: CASSPRETQYF. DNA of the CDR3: TGTGCCAGCAGCCCCCGAGAGACCCAGTACTTC.

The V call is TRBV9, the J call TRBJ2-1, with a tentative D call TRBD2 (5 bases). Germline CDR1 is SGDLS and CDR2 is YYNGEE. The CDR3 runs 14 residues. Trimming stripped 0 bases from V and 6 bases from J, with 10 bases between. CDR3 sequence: CASSVVEGSNEQFF. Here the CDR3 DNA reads TGTGCCAGCAGCGTAGTAGAGGGTTCCAATGAGCAGTTCTTC.

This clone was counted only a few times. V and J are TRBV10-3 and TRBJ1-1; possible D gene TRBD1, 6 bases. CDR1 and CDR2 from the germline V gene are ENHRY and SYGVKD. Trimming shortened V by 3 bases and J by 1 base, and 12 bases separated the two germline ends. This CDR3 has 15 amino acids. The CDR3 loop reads CAISDEGRGNTEAFF. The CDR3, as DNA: TGTGCCATCAGTGATGAAGGCAGGGGGAACACTGAAGCTTTCTTT.

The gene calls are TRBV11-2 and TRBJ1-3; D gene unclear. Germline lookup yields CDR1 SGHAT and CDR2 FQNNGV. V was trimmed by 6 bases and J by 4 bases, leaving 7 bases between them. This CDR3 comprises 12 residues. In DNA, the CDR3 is TGTGCCAGCAGTGACTGGGGAAACACCATATATTTT. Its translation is CASSDWGNTIYF.

This CDR3 is CASSQDTGETGELFF. The CDR3 DNA follows: TGCGCCAGCAGCCAAGATACCGGGGAGACCGGGGAGCTGTTTTTT. This rearrangement joins TRBV4-3 to TRBJ2-2; tentative D call: TRBD2 (5 bases). Germline V gene data show CDR1 as LGHNA and CDR2 as YSLEER. CDR3 length: 15 residues. V gave up 0 bases and J gave up 5 bases, with 10 bases separating them.

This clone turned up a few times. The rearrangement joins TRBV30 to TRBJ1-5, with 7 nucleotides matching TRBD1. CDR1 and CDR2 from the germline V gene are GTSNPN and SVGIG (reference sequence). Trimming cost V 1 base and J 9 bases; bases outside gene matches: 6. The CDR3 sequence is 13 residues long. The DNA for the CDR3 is TGTGCCTGGAGTGACAGGGGCAGGGGGCCCCAGCATTTT. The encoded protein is CAWSDRGRGPQHF.

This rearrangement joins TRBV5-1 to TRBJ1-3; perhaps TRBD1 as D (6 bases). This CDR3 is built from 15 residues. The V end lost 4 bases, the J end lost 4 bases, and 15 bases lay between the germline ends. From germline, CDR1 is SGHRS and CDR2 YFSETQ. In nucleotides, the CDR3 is TGCGCCAGCAGCGATCCCGGGACACCCGGAAACACCATATATTTT. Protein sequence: CASSDPGTPGNTIYF.

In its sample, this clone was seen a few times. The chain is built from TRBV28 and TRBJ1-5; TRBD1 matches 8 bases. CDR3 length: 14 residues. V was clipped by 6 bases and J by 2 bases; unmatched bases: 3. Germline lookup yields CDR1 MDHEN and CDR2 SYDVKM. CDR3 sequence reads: CASRLQGGNQPQHF. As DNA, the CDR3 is TGTGCCAGCAGATTACAGGGGGGCAATCAGCCCCAGCATTTT.